Listed below are T cell receptor beta chains from one sample, sequenced in a study of molecular identifiers for immune sequencing clone quantification. One entry per CDR3 protein results from TCRdb running MiXCR on the PCR reads. Of approximately 97,000 distinct CDR3 sequences in the sample, approximately 25% were seen once. Specimen: naive CD8+ T cells from blood, with Jurkat cell RNA spiked in. These TCRs come from a human donor in good health. Some libraries in this study had Jurkat cell RNA spiked in. CDR3s leave out the opening cysteine and the closing phenylalanine or tryptophan.

>TRBJ1-4|TRBV20-1
SARGGEKLF
>TRBJ2-1|TRBV29-1
SVEAWEWGGEQF
>TRBJ2-3|TRBV4-2
ASSGTRLSTDTQY
>TRBJ2-7|TRBV5-4
ASSLAQGYEQY
>TRBJ1-4|TRBV7-6
ASSLETGVEKLF
>TRBJ1-4|TRBV7-9
ASSLDGGAVGTNEKLV
>TRBJ1-1|TRBV6-4
ASSDSGSTEAF
>TRBJ2-7|TRBV27
ASSRLGVEGIYEQY
>TRBJ2-7|TRBV6-5
ASSYGGMGYSYEQY
>TRBJ2-5|TRBV5-5
ASSYPEWTGGAETQY
>TRBJ2-7|TRBV4-1
ASSRGDRDYEQY
>TRBJ1-5|TRBV7-2
ASSLGSRDSYNQPQQ
>TRBJ2-1|TRBV11-2
ASSAPGPSPYNAQF
>TRBJ2-1|TRBV6-5
ASSLGQGKGEQF
>TRBJ2-1|TRBV20-1
SATSRDRDNEQF
>TRBJ1-2|TRBV19
ASMRGTEYGYT
>TRBJ2-7|TRBV7-2
ASSLGTGASYEQY
>TRBJ2-5|TRBV5-1
ASSLASGSILETQY
>TRBJ1-5|TRBV19
ASSSAGQGSNQPQH
>TRBJ2-6|TRBV7-9
ASSLRTGSGVNVLT
>TRBJ2-7|TRBV7-9
ASSLAVKIYEQY
>TRBJ2-1|TRBV29-1
SVCWDTPLLPYNEQF
>TRBJ2-1|TRBV12-3/TRBV12-4
ASSRDSFNEQF
>TRBJ2-7|TRBV19
ASSIEYGRPYEQY
>TRBJ2-5|TRBV3-1
ASSRDRVYQETQY
>TRBJ1-1|TRBV6-6
ASSYQGEAF
>TRBJ2-7|TRBV6-5
ASSYRGGSGKAEQY
>TRBJ2-3|TRBV28
ASSVTSGDTDTQY
>TRBJ2-6|TRBV21-1
ASSKGQRIRANVLT
>TRBJ2-7|TRBV5-5
ASSWGLEQY
>TRBJ1-6|TRBV5-1
ASSLNYRANSPLH
>TRBJ2-1|TRBV27
ASSTSGGSDVQF
>TRBJ1-1|TRBV12-5
ASGILLNTEAF
>TRBJ2-7|TRBV10-3
AISEFSGTPNEQY
>TRBJ2-7|TRBV29-1
SVGQVARYEQY